This T cell receptor (beta chain) was found in a study of cytomegalovirus exposure and HLA in healthy donors. Trimming at V came to 5 bases and at J to 3 bases, leaving 6 bases not matched to a gene. The CDR3 spans 15 residues. Germline V gene lookup returns CDR1 SEHNR and CDR2 FQNEAQ (reference sequence). The PCR had 60 Vbeta and 13 Jbeta primers. Repertoires were generated with immunoSEQ multiplex PCR, while TCRdb's copy carries only in-frame clones and drops some. The sample has 160,000 or so clones; 84% are singletons. This clone has a single count. This TCR was sampled from a man aged 30 to 45 in good health and CMV-seronegative. The chain combines TRBV7-9 with TRBJ2-7; 11 nucleotides agree with TRBD1. The sequenced sample consisted of PBMCs. The CDR3 loop reads CASSLGTGGIYEQYF. The CDR3 DNA sequence: TGTGCCAGCAGCCTAGGGACAGGGGGTATCTACGAGCAGTACTTC.